This T cell receptor (beta chain) was found in a study of cytomegalovirus exposure and HLA in healthy donors. General study findings and limits: Across donors, presence/absence analyses took sequencing depth to be roughly uniform. In a later analysis, TCR beta V- and J-gene trimming showed a link to a missense DCLRE1C variant. Available immune exposure information covered CMV serostatus only.

PCR amplification relied on 60 Vbeta primers (plus 13 Jbeta primers). Clones were sequenced by immunoSEQ multiplex PCR, and TCRdb holds only the in-frame ones, with some missing. The table includes about 82,000 clones, about 74% detected once. A remark on this clone: What it binds is unknown.

The sample consisted of PBMCs. The sequence came from a woman between 45 and 60 years old in good health and CMV-seropositive.

The DNA for the CDR3 is TGTGCCATCCGGGACAGGTCCTACGAGCAGTACTTC. Translating gives CAIRDRSYEQYF. This chain connects TRBV2 to TRBJ2-7; 8 bases map to TRBD1. This CDR3 spans 12 amino acids. Germline V CDR1 and CDR2: SNHLY, FYNNEI. V shed 10 bases, J shed 1 base, and the junction held 3 bases outside the gene matches.